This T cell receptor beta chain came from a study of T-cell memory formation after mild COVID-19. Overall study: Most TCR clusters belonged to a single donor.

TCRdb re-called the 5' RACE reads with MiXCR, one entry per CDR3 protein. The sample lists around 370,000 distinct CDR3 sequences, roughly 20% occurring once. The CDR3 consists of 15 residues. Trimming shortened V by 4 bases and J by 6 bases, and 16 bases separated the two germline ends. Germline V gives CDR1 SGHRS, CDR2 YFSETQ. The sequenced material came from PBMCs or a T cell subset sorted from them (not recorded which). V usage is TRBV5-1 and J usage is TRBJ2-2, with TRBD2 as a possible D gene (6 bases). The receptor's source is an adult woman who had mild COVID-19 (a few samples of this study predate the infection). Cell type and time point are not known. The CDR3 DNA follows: TGCGCCAGCAGCCCCCTAGATCGCGGGGCCGGGGAGCTGTTTTTT. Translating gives CASSPLDRGAGELFF.